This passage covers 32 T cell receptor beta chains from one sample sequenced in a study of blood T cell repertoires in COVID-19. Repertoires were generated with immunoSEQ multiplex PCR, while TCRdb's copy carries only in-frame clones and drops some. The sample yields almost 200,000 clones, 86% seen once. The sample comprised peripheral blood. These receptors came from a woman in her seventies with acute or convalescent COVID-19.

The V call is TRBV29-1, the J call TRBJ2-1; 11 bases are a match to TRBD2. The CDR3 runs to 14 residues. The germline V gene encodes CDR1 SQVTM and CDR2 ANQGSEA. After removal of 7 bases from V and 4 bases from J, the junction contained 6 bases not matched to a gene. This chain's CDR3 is CSGAGTSGYNEQFF. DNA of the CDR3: TGCAGCGGCGCCGGGACTAGCGGTTACAATGAGCAGTTCTTC.

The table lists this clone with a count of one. The CDR3 DNA is TGCGCCAGCAGCCAAGATATCTCCTCGACAGGGAACTATGGCTACACCTTC. Amino acids: CASSQDISSTGNYGYTF. This chain uses TRBV4-1 with TRBJ1-2; 7 nucleotides align to TRBD1. The V gene's germline CDR1 is MGHRA and CDR2 YSYEKL. This CDR3 region has 17 residues. V lost 0 bases and J lost 2; bases outside the gene matches: 9.

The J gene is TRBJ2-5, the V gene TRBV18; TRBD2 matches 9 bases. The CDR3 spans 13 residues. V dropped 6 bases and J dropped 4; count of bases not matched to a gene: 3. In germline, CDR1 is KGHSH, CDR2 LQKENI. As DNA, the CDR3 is TGTGCCAGCTCCGTACTAGCGGGAGAGACCCAGTACTTC. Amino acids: CASSVLAGETQYF.

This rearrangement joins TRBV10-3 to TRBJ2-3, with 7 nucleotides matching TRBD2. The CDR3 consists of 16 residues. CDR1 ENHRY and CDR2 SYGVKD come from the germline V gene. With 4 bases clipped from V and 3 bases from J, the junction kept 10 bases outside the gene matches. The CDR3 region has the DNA TGTGCCATCAGTGGGGAAAAAGCGGGGAGAACAGATACGCAGTATTTT. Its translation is CAISGEKAGRTDTQYF.

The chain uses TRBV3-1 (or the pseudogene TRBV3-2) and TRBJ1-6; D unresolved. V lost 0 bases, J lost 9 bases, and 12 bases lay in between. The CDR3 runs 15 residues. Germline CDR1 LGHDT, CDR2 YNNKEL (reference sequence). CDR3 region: CASSQDSSLRSPLHF. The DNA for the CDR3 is TGTGCCAGCAGCCAAGATTCGTCCCTGCGTTCACCCCTCCACTTT.

CDR3 region: CASSADRMVETQYF. For the CDR3, the DNA is TGTGCCAGCAGTGCGGACAGGATGGTGGAGACCCAGTACTTC. This rearrangement joins TRBV28 to TRBJ2-5; TRBD1 matches at 7 bases. This CDR3 region has 14 residues. Unmatched junction bases numbered 8, after V lost 5 bases and J lost 5 bases. Germline V gene sequence: CDR1 MDHEN, CDR2 SYDVKM.

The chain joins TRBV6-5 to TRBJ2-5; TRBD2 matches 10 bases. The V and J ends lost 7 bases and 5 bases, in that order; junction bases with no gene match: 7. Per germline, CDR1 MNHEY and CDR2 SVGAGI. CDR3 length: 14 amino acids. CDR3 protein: CASKVAGGVETQYF. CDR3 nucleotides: TGTGCCAGCAAGGTAGCGGGGGGTGTGGAGACCCAGTACTTC.

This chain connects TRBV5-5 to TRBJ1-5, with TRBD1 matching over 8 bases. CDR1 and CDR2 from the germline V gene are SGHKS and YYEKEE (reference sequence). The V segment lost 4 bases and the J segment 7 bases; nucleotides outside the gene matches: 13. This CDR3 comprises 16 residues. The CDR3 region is CASSPGTGRALQPQHF. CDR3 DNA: TGTGCCAGCAGCCCCGGGACAGGAAGGGCGTTACAGCCCCAGCATTTT.

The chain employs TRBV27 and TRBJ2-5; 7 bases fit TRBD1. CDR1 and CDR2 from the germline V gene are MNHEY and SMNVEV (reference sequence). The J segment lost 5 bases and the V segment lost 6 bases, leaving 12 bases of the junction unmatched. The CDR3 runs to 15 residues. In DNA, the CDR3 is TGTGCCAGCAGCTCTTCCAGGGGGTCGTGGGAGACCCAGTACTTC. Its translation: CASSSSRGSWETQYF.

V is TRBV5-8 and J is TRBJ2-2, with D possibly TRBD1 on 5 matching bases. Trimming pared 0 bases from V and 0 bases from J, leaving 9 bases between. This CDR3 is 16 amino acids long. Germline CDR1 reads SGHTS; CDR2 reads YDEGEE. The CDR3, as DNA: TGTGCCAGCAGCTTGGCCAGGGCCGCGAACACCGGGGAGCTGTTTTTT. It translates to CASSLARAANTGELFF.

CDR3 sequence: CAAVRASGGYTF. As DNA, the CDR3 is TGTGCCGCTGTACGGGCGAGCGGCGGCTACACCTTC. The rearrangement links TRBV28 to TRBJ1-2; D is ambiguous. V was shortened by 11 bases and J by 8 bases, with 18 bases between the two germline ends. In germline, CDR1 is MDHEN, CDR2 SYDVKM. This CDR3 comprises 12 residues.

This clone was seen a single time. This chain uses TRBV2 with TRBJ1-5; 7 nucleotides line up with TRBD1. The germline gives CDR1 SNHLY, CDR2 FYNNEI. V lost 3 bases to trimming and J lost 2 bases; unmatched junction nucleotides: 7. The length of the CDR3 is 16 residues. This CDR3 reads CASSDNRGSGNQPQHF. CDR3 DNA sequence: TGTGCCAGCAGTGATAACAGGGGCTCGGGCAATCAGCCCCAGCATTTT.

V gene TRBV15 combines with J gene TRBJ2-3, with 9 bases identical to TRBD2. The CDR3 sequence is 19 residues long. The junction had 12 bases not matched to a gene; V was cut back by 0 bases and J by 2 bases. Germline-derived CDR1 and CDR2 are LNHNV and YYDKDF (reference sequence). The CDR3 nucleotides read TGTGCCACCAGCAGAGATCCACCCTCGGCTAGCGGGGTCACAGATACGCAGTATTTT. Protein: CATSRDPPSASGVTDTQYF.

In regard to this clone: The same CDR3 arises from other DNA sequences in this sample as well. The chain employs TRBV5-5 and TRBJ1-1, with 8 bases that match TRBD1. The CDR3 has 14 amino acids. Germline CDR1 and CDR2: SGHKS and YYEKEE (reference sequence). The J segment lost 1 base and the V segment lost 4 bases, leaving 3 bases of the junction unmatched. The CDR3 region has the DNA TGTGCCAGCAGCCCCGGACAGGGGAACACTGAAGCTTTCTTT. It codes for CASSPGQGNTEAFF.

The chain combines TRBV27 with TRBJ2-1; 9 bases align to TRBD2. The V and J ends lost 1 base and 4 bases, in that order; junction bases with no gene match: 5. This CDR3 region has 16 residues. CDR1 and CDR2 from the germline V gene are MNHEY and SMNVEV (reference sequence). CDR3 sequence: CASSLLGTSRYNEQFF. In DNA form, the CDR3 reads TGTGCCAGCAGTTTATTAGGGACTAGCAGATACAATGAGCAGTTCTTC.

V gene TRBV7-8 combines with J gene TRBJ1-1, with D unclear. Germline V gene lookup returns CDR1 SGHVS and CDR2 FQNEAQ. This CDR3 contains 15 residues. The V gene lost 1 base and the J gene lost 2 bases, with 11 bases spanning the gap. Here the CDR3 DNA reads TGTGCCAGCAGCTTAGTCGCACTCTTAAACACTGAAGCTTTCTTT. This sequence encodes CASSLVALLNTEAFF.

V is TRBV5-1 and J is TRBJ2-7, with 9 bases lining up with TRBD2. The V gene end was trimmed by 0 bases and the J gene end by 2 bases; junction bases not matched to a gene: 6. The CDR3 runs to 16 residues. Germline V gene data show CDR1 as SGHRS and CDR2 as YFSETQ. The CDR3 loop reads CASSLEPSGITYEQYF. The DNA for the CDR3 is TGCGCCAGCAGCTTGGAACCTAGCGGGATAACCTACGAGCAGTACTTC. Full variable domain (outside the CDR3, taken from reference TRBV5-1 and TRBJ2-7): KAGVTQTPRYLIKTRGQQVTLSCSPISGHRSVSWYQQTPGQGLQFLFEYFSETQRNKGNFPGRFSGRQFSNSRSEMNVSTLELGDSALYLCASSLEPSGITYEQYFGPGTRLTVT.

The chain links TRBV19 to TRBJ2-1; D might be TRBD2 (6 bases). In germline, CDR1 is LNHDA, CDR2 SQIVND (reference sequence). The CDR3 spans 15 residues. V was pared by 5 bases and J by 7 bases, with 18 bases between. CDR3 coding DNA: TGTGCCAGTAGTGCTGCTGGCGGGATGATGAATGAGCAGTTCTTC. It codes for CASSAAGGMMNEQFF.

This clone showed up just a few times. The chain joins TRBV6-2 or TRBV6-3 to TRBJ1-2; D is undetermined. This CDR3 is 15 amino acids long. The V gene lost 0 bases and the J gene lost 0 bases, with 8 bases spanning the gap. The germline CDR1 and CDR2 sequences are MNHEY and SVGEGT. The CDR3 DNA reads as TGTGCCAGCAGTTACTCGTCCGGAGCTAACTATGGCTACACCTTC. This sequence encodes CASSYSSGANYGYTF.

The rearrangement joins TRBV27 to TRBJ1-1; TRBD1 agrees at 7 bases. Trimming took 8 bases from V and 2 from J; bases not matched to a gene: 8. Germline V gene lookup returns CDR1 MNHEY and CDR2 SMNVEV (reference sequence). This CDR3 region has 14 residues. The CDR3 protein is CASSTDRANTEAFF. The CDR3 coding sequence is TGTGCCAGCTCCACCGACAGGGCCAACACTGAAGCTTTCTTT.

CDR3 residues: CASSQADSTEAFF. In DNA, the CDR3 is TGTGCCAGCTCACAAGCAGACAGCACTGAAGCTTTCTTT. The chain couples TRBV18 to TRBJ1-1, with a tentative D call TRBD1 (5 bases). CDR3 size: 13 residues. Germline V gives CDR1 KGHSH, CDR2 LQKENI. Trimming pared 4 bases from V and 4 bases from J, leaving 10 bases between.

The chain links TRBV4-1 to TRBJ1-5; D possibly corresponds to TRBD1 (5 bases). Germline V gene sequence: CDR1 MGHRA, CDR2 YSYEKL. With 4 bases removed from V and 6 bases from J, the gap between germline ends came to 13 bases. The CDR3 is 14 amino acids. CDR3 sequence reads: CASSPGTRRQPQHF. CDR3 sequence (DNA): TGCGCCAGCAGCCCTGGGACTCGTCGTCAGCCCCAGCATTTT.

CDR3 sequence (DNA): TGTGCCAGCAGTTACGCCGCCGGGACTAGCGGGAGACAGTTCTTC. Protein sequence: CASSYAAGTSGRQFF. The chain uses TRBV6-5 and TRBJ2-1; 14 nucleotides line up with TRBD2. V was pared by 2 bases and J by 13 bases, with 7 bases of the junction left unmatched. CDR1 and CDR2 from the germline V gene are MNHEY and SVGAGI. The CDR3 sequence is 15 residues long.

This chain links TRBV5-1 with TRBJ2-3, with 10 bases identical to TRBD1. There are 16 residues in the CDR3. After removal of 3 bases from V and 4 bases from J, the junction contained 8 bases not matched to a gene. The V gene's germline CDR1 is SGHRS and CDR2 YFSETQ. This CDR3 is CASSSLGQGNADTQYF. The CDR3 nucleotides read TGCGCCAGCAGCTCCTTGGGACAGGGGAACGCAGATACGCAGTATTTT.

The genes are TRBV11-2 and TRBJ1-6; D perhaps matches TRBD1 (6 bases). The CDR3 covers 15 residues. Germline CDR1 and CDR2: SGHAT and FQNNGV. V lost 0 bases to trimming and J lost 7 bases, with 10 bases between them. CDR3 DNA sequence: TGTGCCAGCAGCTTAGAGCAGGGACAAAATTCACCCCTCCACTTT. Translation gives CASSLEQGQNSPLHF.

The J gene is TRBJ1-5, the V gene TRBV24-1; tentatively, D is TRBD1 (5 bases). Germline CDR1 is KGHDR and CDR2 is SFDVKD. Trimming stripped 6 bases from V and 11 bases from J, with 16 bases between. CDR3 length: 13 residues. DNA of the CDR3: TGTGCCACCAGTAGCGACGCCTCAGGGACCCAGCATTTT. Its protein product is CATSSDASGTQHF.

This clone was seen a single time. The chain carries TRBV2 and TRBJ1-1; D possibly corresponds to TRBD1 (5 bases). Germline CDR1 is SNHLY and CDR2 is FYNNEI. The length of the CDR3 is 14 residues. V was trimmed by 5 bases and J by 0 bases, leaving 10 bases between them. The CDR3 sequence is CASSPQTVNTEAFF. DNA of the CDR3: TGTGCCAGCAGTCCTCAGACAGTGAACACTGAAGCTTTCTTT.

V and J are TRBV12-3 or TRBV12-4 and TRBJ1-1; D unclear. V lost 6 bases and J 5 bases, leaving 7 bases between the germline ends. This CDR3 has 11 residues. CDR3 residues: CASSSRTEAFF. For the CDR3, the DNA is TGTGCCAGCAGCTCGAGAACTGAAGCTTTCTTT.

The CDR3 DNA is TGTGCCACCAGTGATTTGGCGGGAGCCAACACAGATACGCAGTATTTT. Translating it yields CATSDLAGANTDTQYF. The chain joins TRBV24-1 to TRBJ2-3, with TRBD2 identical over 7 bases. CDR3 length: 16 amino acids. V lost 0 bases, J lost 2 bases, and 4 bases stayed unmatched. Germline loops: CDR1 KGHDR, CDR2 SFDVKD.

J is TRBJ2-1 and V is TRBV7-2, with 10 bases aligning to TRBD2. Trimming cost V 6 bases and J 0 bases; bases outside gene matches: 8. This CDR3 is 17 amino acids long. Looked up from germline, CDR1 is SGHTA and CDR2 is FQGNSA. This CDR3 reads CASRPGLALSSYNEQFF. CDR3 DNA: TGTGCCAGCAGGCCGGGACTAGCGCTTAGCTCCTACAATGAGCAGTTCTTC.

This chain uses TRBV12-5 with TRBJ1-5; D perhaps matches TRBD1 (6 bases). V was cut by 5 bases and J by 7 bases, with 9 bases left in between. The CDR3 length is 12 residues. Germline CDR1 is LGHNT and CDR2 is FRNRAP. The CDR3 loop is CASGQQGQPQHF. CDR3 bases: TGTGCTAGTGGTCAACAGGGACAGCCCCAGCATTTT.

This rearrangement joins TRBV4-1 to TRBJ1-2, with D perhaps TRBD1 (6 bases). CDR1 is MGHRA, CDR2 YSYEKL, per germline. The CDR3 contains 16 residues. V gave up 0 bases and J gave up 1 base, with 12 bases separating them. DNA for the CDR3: TGCGCCAGCAGCCAAGAACAGGGCCTTTTTAACTATGGCTACACCTTC. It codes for CASSQEQGLFNYGYTF.